Sequencing of this TCR beta chain was carried out in a study of radiation and T cells in renal cell carcinoma. Study details: Nephrectomy followed 15 Gy stereotactic body radiation by 4 weeks.

The study's findings and limits: Top tumor clonotypes rose in blood 2 weeks post-radiation, then contracted.

A note on this clone: The target antigen is unknown.

V was clipped by 4 bases and J by 1 base, with 11 bases between them. The CDR3 has 15 residues. CDR1 is MGHRA, CDR2 YSYEKL, per germline. The time point denotes: baseline pretreatment blood. The treatment denotes: 15 Gy SBRT to primary tumor, nephrectomy 4 weeks later. This renal cell carcinoma was of the clear cell type. Clones were read by immunoSEQ multiplex PCR, and TCRdb kept only the in-frame ones, dropping some. Of about 95,000 clones in the sample, 86% were seen once. This chain uses TRBV4-1 with TRBJ1-5; a weak D match, TRBD1 (5 bases). The receptor was derived from a man in his forties or fifties with renal cell carcinoma. The sequences come from blood, collected from a patient whose treatment included radiotherapy and nephrectomy. In DNA form, the CDR3 reads TGCGCCAGCAGCCGCGGGGGGACGAGCAATCAGCCCCAGCATTTT. This codes for CASSRGGTSNQPQHF.